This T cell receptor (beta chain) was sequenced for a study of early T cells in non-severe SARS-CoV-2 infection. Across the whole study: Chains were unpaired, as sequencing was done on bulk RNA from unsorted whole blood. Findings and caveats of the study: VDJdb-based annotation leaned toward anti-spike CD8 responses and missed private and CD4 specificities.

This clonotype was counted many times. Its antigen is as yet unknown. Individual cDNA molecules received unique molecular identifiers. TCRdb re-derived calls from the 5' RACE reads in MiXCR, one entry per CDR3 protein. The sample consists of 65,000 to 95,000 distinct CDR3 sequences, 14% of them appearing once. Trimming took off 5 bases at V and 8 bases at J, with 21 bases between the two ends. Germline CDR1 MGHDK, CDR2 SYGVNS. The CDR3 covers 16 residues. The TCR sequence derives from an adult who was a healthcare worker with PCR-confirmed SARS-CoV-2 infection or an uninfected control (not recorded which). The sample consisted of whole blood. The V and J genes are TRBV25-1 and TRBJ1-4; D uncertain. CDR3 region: CASSSSTGWFWEKLFF. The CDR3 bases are TGTGCCAGCAGTTCCTCTACGGGGTGGTTTTGGGAAAAACTGTTTTTT.